The 18 T cell receptor beta chains below all came from one sample that was sequenced in a study of OX40 agonist ivuxolimab in advanced cancers. Profiling relied on immunoSEQ multiplex PCR, and the TCRdb table lists in-frame clones only, not all of them. Among roughly 40,000 clones listed, approximately 90% were seen once. The sequencing here drew on CD4+ or CD8+ T cells sorted from blood, taken in a trial of the OX40 agonist ivuxolimab. The receptor set was obtained from an adult with an advanced solid tumor such as melanoma, head and neck, liver or kidney cancer.

The chain uses TRBV19 and TRBJ2-7; D may be TRBD1 or TRBD2 (5 bases each). CDR1 and CDR2 (germline): LNHDA, SQIVND (reference sequence). CDR3 length: 14 amino acids. V dropped 3 bases and J dropped 1 base, with 10 bases sitting between them. The CDR3 bases are TGTGCCAGTAGTATCTGGGGGAGATCCTACGAGCAGTACTTC. As protein: CASSIWGRSYEQYF.

The gene calls are TRBV4-1 and TRBJ2-1, with D tentatively TRBD1 (5 bases). CDR3 length: 16 residues. V was pared by 7 bases and J by 4 bases, with 20 bases between. Germline CDR1 is MGHRA and CDR2 is YSYEKL. The CDR3 protein is CASKGSVWGFYNEQFF. The CDR3 DNA reads as TGCGCCAGCAAGGGGTCAGTTTGGGGATTTTACAATGAGCAGTTCTTC.

The CDR3 nucleotides are TGCAGCGTTGAGAGGGGCGGGACCTACGAGCAGTACTTC. This translates into CSVERGGTYEQYF. This chain uses TRBV29-1 with TRBJ2-7; maybe TRBD2 (6 bases). Germline CDR1 is SQVTM and CDR2 is ANQGSEA. The CDR3 sequence is 13 residues long. V was pared by 3 bases and J by 2 bases, with 11 bases between.

The chain employs TRBV5-6 and TRBJ1-2; TRBD1 might be the D (5 bases). Deletions cut 0 bases from V and 4 bases from J, with 10 bases between. CDR1 is SGHDT, CDR2 YYEEEE, per germline. This CDR3 region has 14 residues. CDR3 in DNA: TGTGCCAGCAGCTTGGGGCAGGGCTCCTATGGCTACACCTTC. Translation: CASSLGQGSYGYTF.

The chain joins TRBV30 to TRBJ1-5; possible D gene TRBD1, 5 bases. The germline V and J ends were trimmed by 2 bases and 5 bases, with 10 bases remaining between them. The germline V gene encodes CDR1 GTSNPN and CDR2 SVGIG (reference sequence). CDR3 length: 13 residues. CDR3 protein: CAWSHRPYQPQHF. As DNA, the CDR3 is TGTGCCTGGAGTCACAGGCCCTATCAGCCCCAGCATTTT.

The V and J genes are TRBV7-9 and TRBJ2-1; tentative D call: TRBD1 (5 bases). The germline V and J ends were trimmed by 5 bases and 4 bases, with 12 bases remaining between them. The CDR3 loop spans 14 amino acids. CDR1 and CDR2 (germline): SEHNR, FQNEAQ (reference sequence). The CDR3 spells CASSTLTDYNEQFF. As DNA, the CDR3 is TGTGCCAGCAGCACCTTGACAGATTACAATGAGCAGTTCTTC.

The chain couples TRBV2 to TRBJ2-3; 10 nucleotides align to TRBD1. The germline V gene encodes CDR1 SNHLY and CDR2 FYNNEI. V shed 8 bases and J 1 base; nucleotides not matched to a gene: 0. CDR3 size: 13 residues. The CDR3 nucleotides read TGTGCCAGCGGGACAGGGGGCACAGATACGCAGTATTTT. Translation gives CASGTGGTDTQYF.

The chain carries TRBV27 and TRBJ2-5; D gene unclear. Germline values: CDR1 MNHEY, CDR2 SMNVEV (reference sequence). The CDR3 extends over 13 amino acids. The V end lost 8 bases, the J end lost 2 bases, and 12 bases lay between the germline ends. CDR3 bases: TGTGCCAGCCGCCTCCGGCAACAAGAGACCCAGTACTTC. It is translated as CASRLRQQETQYF.

V is TRBV28 and J is TRBJ1-5; D may be TRBD1 (6 bases). The CDR3 has 12 residues. V dropped 6 bases and J dropped 7 bases, with 10 bases sitting between them. Germline V gene data show CDR1 as MDHEN and CDR2 as SYDVKM. The CDR3 coding sequence is TGTGCCAGCAGCCTAGGGGGGCAGCCCCAGCATTTT. Its translation is CASSLGGQPQHF.

This chain joins TRBV11-2 and TRBJ2-1, with 8 positions matching TRBD2. The V gene end was trimmed by 5 bases and the J gene end by 7 bases; junction bases not matched to a gene: 7. Germline assignment: CDR1 SGHAT and CDR2 FQNNGV. The CDR3 consists of 14 residues. The CDR3 sequence: CASSISGNRNEQFF. The CDR3 DNA reads as TGTGCCAGCAGCATTAGCGGGAATCGAAATGAGCAGTTCTTC. Full variable domain (outside the CDR3, taken from reference TRBV11-2 and TRBJ2-1): EAGVAQSPRYKIIEKRQSVAFWCNPISGHATLYWYQQILGQGPKLLIQFQNNGVVDDSQLPKDRFSAERLKGVDSTLKIQPAKLEDSAVYLCASSISGNRNEQFFGPGTRLTVL.

V usage is TRBV4-1 and J usage is TRBJ2-2, with D perhaps given as TRBD1 or TRBD2 (5 bases each). This CDR3 is 16 amino acids long. The germline CDR1 and CDR2 sequences are MGHRA and YSYEKL. Trimming left V 1 base short and J 4 bases short, with 13 bases between. The CDR3 is CASSQVPGRATGELFF. The CDR3 coding sequence is TGCGCCAGCAGCCAAGTTCCGGGGCGCGCCACCGGGGAGCTGTTTTTT.

This chain connects TRBV12-2 to TRBJ2-2; the table's D gene call, TRBD1, was not cross checked with the DNA. TRBV12-2 is noted as a pseudogene. This CDR3 has 17 residues. In nucleotides, the CDR3 is TGTGCAAGTCGCTTAAGACAGTTACTTTCGAACACCGGGGAGCTGTTTTTT. Amino acids: CASRLRQLLSNTGELFF.

The chain carries TRBV5-6 and TRBJ2-3; D remains unclear. The CDR3 has 15 residues. The ends were cut back, 6 bases at V and 0 bases at J, with 14 bases in the middle. CDR1 and CDR2 from the germline V gene are SGHDT and YYEEEE. For the CDR3, the DNA is TGTGCCAGCACCCTAGACGGACGAAGCACAGATACGCAGTATTTT. The encoded protein is CASTLDGRSTDTQYF.

The chain is built from TRBV5-1 and TRBJ2-1, with 11 bases that match TRBD2. After removal of 3 bases from V and 4 bases from J, the junction contained 9 bases not matched to a gene. Germline V gene sequence: CDR1 SGHRS, CDR2 YFSETQ. CDR3 size: 17 residues. The CDR3 nucleotides read TGCGCCAGCAGCTCTGGAGGGCTAGCGGGAGGTTACAATGAGCAGTTCTTC. Its protein is CASSSGGLAGGYNEQFF.

V is TRBV28 and J is TRBJ2-3; 10 bases match TRBD2. The CDR3 runs 14 residues. The V segment lost 7 bases and the J segment 7 bases; nucleotides outside the gene matches: 8. Germline loops: CDR1 MDHEN, CDR2 SYDVKM. In DNA form, the CDR3 reads TGTGCCAGCACTCGAGCGGGAGGGTATAATACGCAGTATTTT. The encoded protein is CASTRAGGYNTQYF. The whole variable domain, remainder taken from reference TRBV28 and TRBJ2-3, is DVKVTQSSRYLVKRTGEKVFLECVQDMDHENMFWYRQDPGLGLRLIYFSYDVKMKEKGDIPEGYSVSREKKERFSLILESASTNQTSMYLCASTRAGGYNTQYFGPGTRLTVL.

V and J are TRBV28 and TRBJ1-1; the D is unclear. The CDR3 extends over 14 amino acids. V was clipped by 7 bases and J by 0 bases, with 12 bases between them. Germline CDR1 reads MDHEN; CDR2 reads SYDVKM. The CDR3, as DNA: TGTGCCAGCATTGACGGCTTCATGAACACTGAAGCTTTCTTT. This sequence encodes CASIDGFMNTEAFF. The complete variable domain, with remaining parts taken from reference TRBV28 and TRBJ1-1, reads DVKVTQSSRYLVKRTGEKVFLECVQDMDHENMFWYRQDPGLGLRLIYFSYDVKMKEKGDIPEGYSVSREKKERFSLILESASTNQTSMYLCASIDGFMNTEAFFGQGTRLTVV.

This chain connects TRBV5-5 to TRBJ2-1; 9 positions match TRBD1. Trimming cost V 4 bases and J 2 bases; bases outside gene matches: 4. Germline V lookup: CDR1 SGHKS, CDR2 YYEKEE (reference sequence). This CDR3 has 15 amino acids. CDR3 amino acids: CASSPGTGTYNEQFF. For the CDR3, the DNA is TGTGCCAGCAGCCCCGGGACAGGGACCTACAATGAGCAGTTCTTC. The full variable domain, rest sourced from reference TRBV5-5 and TRBJ2-1, is DAGVTQSPTHLIKTRGQQVTLRCSPISGHKSVSWYQQVLGQGPQFIFQYYEKEERGRGNFPDRFSARQFPNYSSELNVNALLLGDSALYLCASSPGTGTYNEQFFGPGTRLTVL.

The chain couples TRBV7-6 to TRBJ2-1; 7 nucleotides match TRBD1. This CDR3 has 14 amino acids. V lost 7 bases and J lost 7; bases outside the gene matches: 10. The germline V gene encodes CDR1 SGHVS and CDR2 FNYEAQ. The DNA for the CDR3 is TGTGCCAGCACCTTGAGAGGGGGCCGGAATGAGCAGTTCTTC. Residues: CASTLRGGRNEQFF.